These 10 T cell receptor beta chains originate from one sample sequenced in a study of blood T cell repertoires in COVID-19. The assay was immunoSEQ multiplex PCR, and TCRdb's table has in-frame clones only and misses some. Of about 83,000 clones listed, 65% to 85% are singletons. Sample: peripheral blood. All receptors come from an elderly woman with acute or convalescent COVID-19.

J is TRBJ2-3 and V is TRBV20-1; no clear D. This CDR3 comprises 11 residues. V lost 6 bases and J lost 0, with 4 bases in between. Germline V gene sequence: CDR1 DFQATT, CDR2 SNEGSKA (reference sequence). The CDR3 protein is CSAPSTDTQYF. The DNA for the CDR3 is TGCAGTGCCCCTAGCACAGATACGCAGTATTTT.

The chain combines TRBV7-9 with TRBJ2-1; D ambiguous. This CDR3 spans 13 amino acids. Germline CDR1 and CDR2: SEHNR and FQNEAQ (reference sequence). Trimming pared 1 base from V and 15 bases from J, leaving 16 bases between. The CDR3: CASSLGSTVRWFF. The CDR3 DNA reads TGTGCCAGCAGCTTAGGGTCTACGGTAAGATGGTTCTTC.

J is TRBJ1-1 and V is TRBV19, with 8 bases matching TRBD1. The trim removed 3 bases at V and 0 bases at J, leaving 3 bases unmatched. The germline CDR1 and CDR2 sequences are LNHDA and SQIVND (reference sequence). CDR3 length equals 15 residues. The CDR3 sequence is CASSIQDRVNTEAFF. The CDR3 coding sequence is TGTGCCAGTAGTATCCAGGACAGGGTGAACACTGAAGCTTTCTTT.

The CDR3 region is CASSTQGVSYEQYF. DNA for the CDR3: TGTGCCAGTAGTACACAGGGGGTGTCCTACGAGCAGTACTTC. The genes are TRBV19 and TRBJ2-7, with 8 bases identical to TRBD1. Germline V gives CDR1 LNHDA, CDR2 SQIVND (reference sequence). This CDR3 region has 14 residues. The ends lost 4 bases at V and 1 base at J; junction bases unmatched: 3.

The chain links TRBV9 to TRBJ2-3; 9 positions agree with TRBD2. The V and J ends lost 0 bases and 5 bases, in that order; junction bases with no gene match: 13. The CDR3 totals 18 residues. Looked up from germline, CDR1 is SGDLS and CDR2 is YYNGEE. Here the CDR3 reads CASSVEIAGDLHVDTQYF. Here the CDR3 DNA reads TGTGCCAGCAGCGTAGAGATAGCGGGGGATCTGCACGTAGATACGCAGTATTTT.

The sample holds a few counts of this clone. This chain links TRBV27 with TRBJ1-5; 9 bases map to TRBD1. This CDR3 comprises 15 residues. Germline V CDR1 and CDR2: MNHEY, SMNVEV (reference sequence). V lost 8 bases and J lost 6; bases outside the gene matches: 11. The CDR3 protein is CASSYSGTGSQPQHF. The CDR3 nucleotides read TGTGCCAGCTCTTACTCCGGGACAGGGTCTCAGCCCCAGCATTTT.

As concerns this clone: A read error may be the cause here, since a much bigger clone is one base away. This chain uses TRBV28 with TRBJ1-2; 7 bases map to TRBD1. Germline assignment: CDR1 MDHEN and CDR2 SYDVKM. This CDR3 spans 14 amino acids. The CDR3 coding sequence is TGTGTCAGCAGTTTACAGGGGACCTACTATGGCTACACCTTC. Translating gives CVSSLQGTYYGYTF.

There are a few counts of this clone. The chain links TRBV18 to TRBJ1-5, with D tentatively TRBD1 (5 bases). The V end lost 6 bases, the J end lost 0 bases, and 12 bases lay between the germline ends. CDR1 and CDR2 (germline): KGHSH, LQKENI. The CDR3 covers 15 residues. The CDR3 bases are TGTGCCAGCTCGGCGGGGCGAGATAGCAATCAGCCCCAGCATTTT. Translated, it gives CASSAGRDSNQPQHF.

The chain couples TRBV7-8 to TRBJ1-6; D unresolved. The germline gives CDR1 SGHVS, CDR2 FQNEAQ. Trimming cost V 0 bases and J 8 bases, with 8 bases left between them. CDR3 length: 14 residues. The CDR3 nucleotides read TGTGCCAGCAGCTTAGCGGGTGCGGATTCACCCCTCCACTTT. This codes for CASSLAGADSPLHF.

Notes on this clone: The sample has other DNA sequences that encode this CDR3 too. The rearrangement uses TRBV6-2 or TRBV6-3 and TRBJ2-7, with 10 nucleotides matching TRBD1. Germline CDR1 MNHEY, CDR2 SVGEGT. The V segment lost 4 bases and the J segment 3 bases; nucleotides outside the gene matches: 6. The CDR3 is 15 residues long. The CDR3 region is CASSSPTGGRYEQYF. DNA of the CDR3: TGTGCCAGCAGTTCGCCGACAGGGGGCCGCTACGAGCAGTACTTC.